This T cell receptor (beta chain) was obtained from a study of blood T cells in healthy people across ages. Peripheral blood from each donor was collected in a volume of about 10 milliliters. The germline V gene encodes CDR1 SGHRS and CDR2 YFSETQ. This CDR3 is 15 amino acids long. A few counts support this clonotype. For the second PCR, which ran for about 6 to 11 cycles, a sample-barcoded 5' primer and a J-beta primer mix were used. TCRdb independently ran MiXCR on the 5' RACE reads; one entry per CDR3 protein. The table lists more than 900,000 distinct CDR3 sequences, around 25% of them singletons. The data also belong to a second study, concerning T cells of mothers and their children. From that report: Relative to unrelated pairs, biologically related mother-child dyads exhibited marginally greater, non-significant overlap.

The chain joins TRBV5-1 to TRBJ2-5, with 12 bases aligning to TRBD2. The DNA end is more similar to TRBJ2-7, so the J call may be wrong. The sample comprised blood. The receptor was derived from a girl aged 2 to 10 in good health. The CDR3 DNA reads TGCGCCAGCAGCGTAGCTAGCGGGAGGGCCTACGAGCAGTACTTC. It codes for CASSVASGRAYEQYF.